The 5 T cell receptor beta chains in this list originate from one sample, sequenced in a study of blood T cell repertoires in COVID-19. TCRdb keeps only in-frame clones here, not all; method: immunoSEQ multiplex PCR. The sample includes roughly 250,000 clones, approximately 91% of them seen just once. Sequenced sample: peripheral blood. The source is a woman aged 40 to 49 who had recovered from COVID-19.

DNA for the CDR3: TGTGCCAGCAGTTTACGGGTTTCGCCCCAGCATTTT. It encodes CASSLRVSPQHF. The chain uses TRBV28 and TRBJ1-5; no firm D call. Per the germline V gene, CDR1 is MDHEN and CDR2 is SYDVKM. This CDR3 region has 12 residues. Trimming pared 2 bases from V and 9 bases from J, leaving 8 bases between.

In this sample, this clone turned up a few times. CDR3 coding DNA: TGTGCCAGCATCCCGGACAGGGTCCCCGGGGAGCTGTTTTTT. Protein sequence: CASIPDRVPGELFF. The chain joins TRBV2 to TRBJ2-2, with 8 bases identical to TRBD1. The ends lost 7 bases at V and 6 bases at J; junction bases unmatched: 7. Germline assignment: CDR1 SNHLY and CDR2 FYNNEI. This CDR3 comprises 14 residues. Using reference TRBV2 and TRBJ2-2 for the parts outside the CDR3, the full variable domain is EPEVTQTPSHQVTQMGQEVILRCVPISNHLYFYWYRQILGQKVEFLVSFYNNEISEKSEIFDDQFSVERPDGSNFTLKIRSTKLEDSAMYFCASIPDRVPGELFFGEGSRLTVL.

The V and J genes are TRBV27 and TRBJ2-2, with 10 bases matching TRBD1. In germline, CDR1 is MNHEY, CDR2 SMNVEV (reference sequence). Losses at the gene ends were 6 bases for V and 4 bases for J; bases not matched to a gene: 11. The CDR3 sequence is 17 residues long. The CDR3 DNA is TGTGCCAGCAGCAAAGACAGGGGGCTCCGAGTCACCGGGGAGCTGTTTTTT. This translates into CASSKDRGLRVTGELFF.

The gene calls are TRBV14 and TRBJ2-1; possibly TRBD2 for D (5 bases). V lost 1 base to trimming and J lost 0 bases, with 10 bases between them. CDR1 is SGHDN and CDR2 is FVKESK in the germline V gene. The CDR3 runs 16 residues. The CDR3, as DNA: TGTGCCAGCAGCCAAGGTGATGGGAGCTCCTACAATGAGCAGTTCTTC. Translated: CASSQGDGSSYNEQFF.

V gene TRBV5-6 combines with J gene TRBJ2-3, with TRBD2 matching 15 bases. J gave up 4 bases and V 5 bases, and 11 bases lay outside the gene matches. The CDR3 is 18 amino acids. Germline CDR1 is SGHDT and CDR2 is YYEEEE. CDR3: CASSSYGLAGGPADTQYF. The CDR3 DNA sequence: TGTGCCAGCAGTTCGTACGGACTAGCGGGGGGGCCGGCAGATACGCAGTATTTT.